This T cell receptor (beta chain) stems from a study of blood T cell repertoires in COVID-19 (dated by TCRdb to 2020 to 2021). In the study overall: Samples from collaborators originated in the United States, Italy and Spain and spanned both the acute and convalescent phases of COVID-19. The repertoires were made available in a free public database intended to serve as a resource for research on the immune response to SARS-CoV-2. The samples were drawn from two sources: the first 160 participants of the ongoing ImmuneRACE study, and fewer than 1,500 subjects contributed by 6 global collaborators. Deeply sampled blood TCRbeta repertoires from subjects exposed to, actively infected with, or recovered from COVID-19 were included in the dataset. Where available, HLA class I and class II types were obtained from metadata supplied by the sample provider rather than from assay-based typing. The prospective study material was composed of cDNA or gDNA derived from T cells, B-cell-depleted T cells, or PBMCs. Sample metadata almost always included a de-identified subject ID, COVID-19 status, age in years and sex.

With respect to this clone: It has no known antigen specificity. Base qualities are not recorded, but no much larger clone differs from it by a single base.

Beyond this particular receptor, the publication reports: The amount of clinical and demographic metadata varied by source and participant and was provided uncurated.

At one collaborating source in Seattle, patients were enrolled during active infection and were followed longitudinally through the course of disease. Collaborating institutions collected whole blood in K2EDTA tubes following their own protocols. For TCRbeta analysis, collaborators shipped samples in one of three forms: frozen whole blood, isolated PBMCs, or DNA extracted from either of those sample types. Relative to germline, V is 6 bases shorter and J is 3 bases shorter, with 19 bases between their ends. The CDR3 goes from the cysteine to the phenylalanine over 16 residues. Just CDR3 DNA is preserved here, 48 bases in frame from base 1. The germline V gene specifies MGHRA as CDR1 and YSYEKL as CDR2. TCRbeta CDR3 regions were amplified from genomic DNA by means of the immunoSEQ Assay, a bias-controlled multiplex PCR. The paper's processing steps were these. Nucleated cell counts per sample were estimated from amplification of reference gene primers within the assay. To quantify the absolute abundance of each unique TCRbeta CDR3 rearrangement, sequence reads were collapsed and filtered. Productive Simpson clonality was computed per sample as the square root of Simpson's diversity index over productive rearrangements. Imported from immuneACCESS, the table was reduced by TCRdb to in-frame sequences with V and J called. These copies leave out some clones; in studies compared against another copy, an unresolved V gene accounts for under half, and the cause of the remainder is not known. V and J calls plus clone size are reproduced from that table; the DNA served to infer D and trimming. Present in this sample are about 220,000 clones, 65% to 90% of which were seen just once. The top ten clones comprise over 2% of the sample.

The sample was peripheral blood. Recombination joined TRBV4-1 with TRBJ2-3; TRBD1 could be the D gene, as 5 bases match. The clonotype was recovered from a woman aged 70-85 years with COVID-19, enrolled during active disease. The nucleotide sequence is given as TGCGCCAGCAGTCGGATAGGGGCCCCAAGTACAGATACGCAGTATTTT. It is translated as CASSRIGAPSTDTQYF.